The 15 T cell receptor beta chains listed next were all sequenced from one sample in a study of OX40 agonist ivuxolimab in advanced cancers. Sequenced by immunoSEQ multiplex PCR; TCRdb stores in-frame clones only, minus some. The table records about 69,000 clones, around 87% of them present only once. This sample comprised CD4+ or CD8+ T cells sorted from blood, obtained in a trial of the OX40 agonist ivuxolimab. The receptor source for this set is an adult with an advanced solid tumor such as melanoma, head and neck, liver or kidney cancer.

CDR3 in amino acids: CASRTRGAPTGELFF. The CDR3 bases are TGTGCCAGCAGAACTAGGGGGGCGCCCACCGGGGAGCTGTTTTTT. V usage is TRBV7-2 and J usage is TRBJ2-2; D possibly matches TRBD1 or TRBD2 (6 bases each). CDR1 is SGHTA, CDR2 FQGNSA, per germline. This CDR3 is built from 15 residues. V lost 6 bases and J lost 4, with 15 bases in between.

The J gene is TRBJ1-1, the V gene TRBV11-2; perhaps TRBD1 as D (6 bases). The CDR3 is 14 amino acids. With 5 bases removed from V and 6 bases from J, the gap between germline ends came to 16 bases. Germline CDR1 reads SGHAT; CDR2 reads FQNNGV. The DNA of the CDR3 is TGTGCCAGCAGCATACAGACCAGGGGCTCTGAAGCTTTCTTT. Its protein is CASSIQTRGSEAFF.

The CDR3 nucleotides read TGTGCCAGCAGCCCCCTTCGGACAGGGGAGAACACTGAAGCTTTCTTT. Protein: CASSPLRTGENTEAFF. The chain is built from TRBV6-6 and TRBJ1-1, with TRBD1 matching over 9 bases. Germline V lookup: CDR1 MNHNY, CDR2 SVGAGI (reference sequence). With 6 bases clipped from V and 1 base from J, the junction kept 9 bases outside the gene matches. There are 16 residues in the CDR3.

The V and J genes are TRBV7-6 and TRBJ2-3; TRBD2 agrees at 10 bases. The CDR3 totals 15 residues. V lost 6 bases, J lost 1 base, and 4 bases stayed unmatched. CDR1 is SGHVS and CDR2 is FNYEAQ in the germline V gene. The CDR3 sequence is CASRDGTSGTDTQYF. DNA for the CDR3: TGTGCCAGCAGGGACGGGACTAGCGGCACAGATACGCAGTATTTT.

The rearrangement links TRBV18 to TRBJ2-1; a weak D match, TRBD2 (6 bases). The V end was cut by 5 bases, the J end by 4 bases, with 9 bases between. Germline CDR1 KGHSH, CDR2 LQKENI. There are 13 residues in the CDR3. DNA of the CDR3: TGTGCCAGCTCAGGGGGGATTTACAATGAGCAGTTCTTC. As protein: CASSGGIYNEQFF.

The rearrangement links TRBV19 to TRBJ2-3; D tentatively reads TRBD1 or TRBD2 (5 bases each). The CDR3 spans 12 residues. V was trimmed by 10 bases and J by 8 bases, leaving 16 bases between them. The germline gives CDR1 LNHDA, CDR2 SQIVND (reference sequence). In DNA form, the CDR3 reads TGTGCCACTAGAGGGGTAACGGGTACGCAGTATTTT. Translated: CATRGVTGTQYF. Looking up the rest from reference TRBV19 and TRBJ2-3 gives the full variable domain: DGGITQSPKYLFRKEGQNVTLSCEQNLNHDAMYWYRQDPGQGLRLIYYSQIVNDFQKGDIAEGYSVSREKKESFPLTVTSAQKNPTAFYLCATRGVTGTQYFGPGTRLTVL.

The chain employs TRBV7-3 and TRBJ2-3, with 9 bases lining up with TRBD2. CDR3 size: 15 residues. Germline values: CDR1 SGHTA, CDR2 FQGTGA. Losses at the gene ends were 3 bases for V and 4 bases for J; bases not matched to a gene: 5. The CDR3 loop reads CASSLDAGGSDTQYF. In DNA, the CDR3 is TGTGCCAGCAGCTTGGACGCGGGAGGGTCAGATACGCAGTATTTT.

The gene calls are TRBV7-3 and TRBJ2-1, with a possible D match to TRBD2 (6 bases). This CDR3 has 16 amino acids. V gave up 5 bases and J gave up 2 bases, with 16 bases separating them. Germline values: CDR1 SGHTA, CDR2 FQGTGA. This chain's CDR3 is CASSASIPGAYNEQFF. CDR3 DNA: TGTGCCAGCAGCGCCTCGATACCGGGGGCCTACAATGAGCAGTTCTTC.

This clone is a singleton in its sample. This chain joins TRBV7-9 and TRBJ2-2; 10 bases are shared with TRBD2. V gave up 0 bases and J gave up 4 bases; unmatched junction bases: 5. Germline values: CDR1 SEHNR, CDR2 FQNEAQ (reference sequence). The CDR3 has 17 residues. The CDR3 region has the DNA TGTGCCAGCAGCTTAGCGAGCGGGGGGGGACTCACCGGGGAGCTGTTTTTT. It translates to CASSLASGGGLTGELFF.

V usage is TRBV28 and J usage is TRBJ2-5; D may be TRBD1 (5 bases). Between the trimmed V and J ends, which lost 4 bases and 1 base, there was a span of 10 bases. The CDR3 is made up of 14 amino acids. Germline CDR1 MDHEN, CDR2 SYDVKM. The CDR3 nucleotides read TGTGCCAGCAGTTCTGGACAAATCCAAGAGACCCAGTACTTC. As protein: CASSSGQIQETQYF.

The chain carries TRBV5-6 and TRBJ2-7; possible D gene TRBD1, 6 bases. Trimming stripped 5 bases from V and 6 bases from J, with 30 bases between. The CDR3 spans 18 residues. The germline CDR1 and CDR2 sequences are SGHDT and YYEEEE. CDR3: CASSPYRAVSGVTGEQYF. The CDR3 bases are TGTGCCAGCAGTCCGTACCGGGCCGTTTCAGGGGTGACGGGCGAGCAGTACTTC. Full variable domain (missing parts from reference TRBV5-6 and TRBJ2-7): DAGVTQSPTHLIKTRGQQVTLRCSPKSGHDTVSWYQQALGQGPQFIFQYYEEEERQRGNFPDRFSGHQFPNYSSELNVNALLLGDSALYLCASSPYRAVSGVTGEQYFGPGTRLTVT.

The CDR3 reads CASSLDRGQGLNIQYF. The CDR3 DNA sequence: TGTGCCAGCAGCTTGGATCGGGGACAGGGGCTAAACATTCAGTACTTC. This chain uses TRBV5-4 with TRBJ2-4, with 10 nucleotides matching TRBD1. CDR3 length: 16 amino acids. Germline CDR1 is SGHNT and CDR2 is YYREEE (reference sequence). The trim removed 0 bases at V and 6 bases at J, leaving 6 bases unmatched.

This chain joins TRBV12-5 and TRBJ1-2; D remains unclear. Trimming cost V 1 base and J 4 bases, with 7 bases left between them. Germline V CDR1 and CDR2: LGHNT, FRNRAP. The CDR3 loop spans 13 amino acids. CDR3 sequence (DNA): TGTGCTAGTGGTTTGGGCGGCTCCTATGGCTACACCTTC. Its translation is CASGLGGSYGYTF.

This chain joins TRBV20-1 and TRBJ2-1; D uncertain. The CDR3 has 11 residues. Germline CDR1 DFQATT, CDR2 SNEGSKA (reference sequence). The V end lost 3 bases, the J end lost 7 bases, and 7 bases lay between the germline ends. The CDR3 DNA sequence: TGCAGTGCTAGGCCTATTAATGAGCAGTTCTTC. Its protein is CSARPINEQFF.

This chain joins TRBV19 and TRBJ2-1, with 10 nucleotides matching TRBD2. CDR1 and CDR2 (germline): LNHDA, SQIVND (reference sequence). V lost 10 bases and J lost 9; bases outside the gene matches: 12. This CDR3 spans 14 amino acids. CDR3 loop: CATGGLAGVAEQFF. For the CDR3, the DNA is TGTGCCACCGGAGGGCTAGCGGGGGTAGCTGAGCAGTTCTTC.